Given below is one T cell receptor beta chain in context. The antigen is not known. PCR was performed using 60 Vbeta and 13 Jbeta primers. TCRdb's table, derived via immunoSEQ multiplex PCR, lists solely in-frame clones and lacks some. Altogether 90,000 to 120,000 clones are present, about 74% being singletons, with the ten largest covering about 15%. This specimen belongs to a study of cytomegalovirus exposure and HLA in healthy donors. Regarding the study as a whole: The dataset shows that most TCR sequences were rare, while some public TCRs occurred in many donors.

Germline lookup yields CDR1 SNHLY and CDR2 FYNNEI. There are 10 residues in the CDR3. V lost 9 bases and J 9 bases, leaving 6 bases between the germline ends. The sequenced material came from PBMCs. V is TRBV2 and J is TRBJ1-6; a weak D match, TRBD1 (5 bases). The sequence was obtained from a middle-aged woman in good health and CMV-seropositive. CDR3 DNA sequence: TGTGCCAGGCAGGGTTCACCCCTCCACTTT. Translation: CARQGSPLHF.